A single sample gave rise to the 10 T cell receptor beta chains below, sequenced in a study of blood T cells in healthy people across ages. A second about 6 to 12 cycle PCR used barcoded and J-beta primers. A single record per CDR3 protein comes from TCRdb applying MiXCR to the 5' RACE reads. Counted here are 850,000 to 1,000,000 distinct CDR3 sequences, roughly 43% occurring once; the ten biggest clones make up roughly 13%. Input material: blood. The origin of the receptors is a man aged 30-40 years in good health.

This clonotype occurred once. The J gene is TRBJ2-7, the V gene TRBV20-1, with 10 positions matching TRBD2. V shed 3 bases, J shed 7 bases, and the junction held 9 bases outside the gene matches. This CDR3 comprises 14 residues. The germline V gene has CDR1 DFQATT and CDR2 SNEGSKA (reference sequence). The CDR3 reads CSASIAGGHREQYF. CDR3 bases: TGCAGTGCTAGTATAGCGGGGGGCCATAGGGAGCAGTACTTC.

This chain connects TRBV6-5 to TRBJ2-5; D is tentatively TRBD1 or TRBD2 (5 bases each). CDR1 is MNHEY and CDR2 is SVGAGI in the germline V gene. Trimming removed 5 bases at V and 4 bases at J, with 17 bases between. This CDR3 has 15 amino acids. The CDR3 nucleotides read TGTGCCAGCAGTACAACGGTCGTGGGGGTAGAGACCCAGTACTTC. This codes for CASSTTVVGVETQYF.

There are many counts of this clonotype. At one end, the junction sequence differs from germline, possibly due to a read error. The V and J genes are TRBV5-1 and TRBJ2-6; a weak D match, TRBD2 (6 bases). The germline CDR1 and CDR2 sequences are SGHRS and YFSETQ. The length of the CDR3 is 15 residues. CDR3 DNA sequence: TGTGCCAGCAGTTTGGAGGGATCTGGGGCCAACGTCCTGACTTTC. It is translated as CASSLEGSGANVLTF.

A few counts support this clonotype. V is TRBV3-1 and J is TRBJ1-2; 9 bases fit TRBD1. The CDR3 extends over 14 amino acids. The ends lost 5 bases at V and 7 bases at J; junction bases unmatched: 8. Germline V lookup: CDR1 LGHDT, CDR2 YNNKEL (reference sequence). The CDR3 is CASSFRTGAGGYTF. The CDR3 DNA reads as TGTGCCAGCAGCTTTCGGACAGGGGCGGGTGGCTACACCTTC. Full variable domain (missing parts from reference TRBV3-1 and TRBJ1-2): DTAVSQTPKYLVTQMGNDKSIKCEQNLGHDTMYWYKQDSKKFLKIMFSYNNKELIINETVPNRFSPKSPDKAHLNLHINSLELGDSAVYFCASSFRTGAGGYTFGSGTRLTVV.

The V call is TRBV10-3, the J call TRBJ2-3; TRBD2 agrees at 12 bases. CDR3 length: 16 amino acids. The V and J ends lost 5 bases and 5 bases, in that order; junction bases with no gene match: 8. From germline, CDR1 is ENHRY and CDR2 SYGVKD. CDR3 sequence: CAISLGLAGSEDTQYF. The DNA of the CDR3 is TGTGCCATCAGTCTTGGACTAGCGGGGTCCGAAGATACGCAGTATTTT.

This clonotype was seen only a few times. The J gene is TRBJ2-1, the V gene TRBV28; possible D gene TRBD1, 5 bases. The germline V and J ends were trimmed by 7 bases and 3 bases, with 22 bases remaining between them. The CDR3 is 17 amino acids. Germline V CDR1 and CDR2: MDHEN, SYDVKM. CDR3 bases: TGTGCCAGCATTTCGGCTCTAGGGGCAGGGAACTACAATGAGCAGTTCTTC. This encodes CASISALGAGNYNEQFF.

The genes are TRBV20-1 and TRBJ1-5; D may be TRBD1 (5 bases). Trimming removed 0 bases from V and 3 bases from J, with 9 bases in between. The CDR3 totals 14 residues. CDR1 and CDR2 from the germline V gene are DFQATT and SNEGSKA (reference sequence). This CDR3 is CSAREGRANQPQHF. The DNA for the CDR3 is TGCAGTGCTAGAGAGGGCAGGGCCAATCAGCCCCAGCATTTT.

This chain joins TRBV27 and TRBJ2-5; D uncertain. Matching the DNA end better, TRBJ2-7 makes the J call doubtful. Germline V gives CDR1 MNHEY, CDR2 SMNVEV (reference sequence). The CDR3 covers 15 residues. The CDR3 protein is CASSFQIKGFNEQYF. The CDR3 bases are TGTGCCAGCAGTTTTCAGATTAAGGGTTTCAACGAGCAGTACTTC.

The V gene is TRBV27, the J gene TRBJ2-3; no definite D call. The germline CDR1 and CDR2 sequences are MNHEY and SMNVEV (reference sequence). The CDR3 runs to 13 residues. V gave up 7 bases and J gave up 2 bases, with 10 bases separating them. The CDR3 coding sequence is TGTGCCAGCAAGACGGGCAACACAGATACGCAGTATTTT. Translation gives CASKTGNTDTQYF.

CDR3 protein: CASSLSGGVDRGTQYF. The CDR3 DNA is TGTGCCAGCAGCTTGAGTGGGGGGGTGGACCGGGGTACGCAGTATTTT. V usage is TRBV11-2 and J usage is TRBJ2-3; 7 nucleotides match TRBD2. The trim removed 3 bases at V and 8 bases at J, leaving 14 bases unmatched. The germline V gene has CDR1 SGHAT and CDR2 FQNNGV. This CDR3 comprises 16 residues.